The 10 T cell receptor beta chains below all came from one sample that was sequenced in a study of blood T cell repertoires in COVID-19. This table comes from immunoSEQ multiplex PCR, and its TCRdb copy is limited to in-frame clones, with some not included. The sample has under 150,000 clones, less than 90% seen once; the top ten hold 2.3%. The sample comprised PBMCs or T cells enriched from blood (not recorded which). The receptors stem from a woman aged 45-65 years who had recovered from COVID-19.

The chain carries TRBV6-5 and TRBJ2-3; a possible D gene is TRBD2 (5 bases). The ends were cut back, 7 bases at V and 6 bases at J, with 17 bases in the middle. This CDR3 region has 14 residues. Germline V CDR1 and CDR2: MNHEY, SVGAGI. CDR3 nucleotide sequence: TGTGCCAGCATCGCCCTCGGGCCGGGGGATACGCAGTATTTT. It translates to CASIALGPGDTQYF.

CDR3 nucleotide sequence: TGTGCCAGCAGCTCCCAGGCCGGACAGGGCGAAAAACTGTTTTTT. As protein: CASSSQAGQGEKLFF. V is TRBV7-2 and J is TRBJ1-4, with 8 bases lining up with TRBD1. The germline V gene encodes CDR1 SGHTA and CDR2 FQGNSA. V lost 4 bases, J lost 8 bases, and 9 bases stayed unmatched. There are 15 residues in the CDR3. The full variable domain, completed using reference TRBV7-2 and TRBJ1-4, is GAGVSQSPSNKVTEKGKDVELRCDPISGHTALYWYRQSLGQGLEFLIYFQGNSAPDKSGLPSDRFSAERTGGSVSTLTIQRTQQEDSAVYLCASSSQAGQGEKLFFGSGTQLSVL.

The V and J genes are TRBV5-8 and TRBJ2-3; 7 bases line up with TRBD1. The V and J ends lost 7 bases and 3 bases, in that order; junction bases with no gene match: 11. Germline V gene data show CDR1 as SGHTS and CDR2 as YDEGEE. This CDR3 has 15 residues. The CDR3 protein is CASGEGQASTDTQYF. The CDR3 DNA is TGTGCCAGCGGCGAAGGACAGGCGTCGACAGATACGCAGTATTTT.

The V call is TRBV6-5, the J call TRBJ1-5, with 8 nucleotides matching TRBD1. Germline values: CDR1 MNHEY, CDR2 SVGAGI. Unmatched junction bases numbered 10, after V lost 6 bases and J lost 6 bases. The CDR3 has 15 residues. The CDR3: CASRADRGVGQPQHF. CDR3 DNA: TGTGCCAGCAGGGCCGACAGGGGAGTGGGTCAGCCCCAGCATTTT.

This clone was seen once. This chain uses TRBV7-6 with TRBJ2-2; TRBD2 matches 15 bases. J lost 0 bases, V lost 3 bases, and 2 bases had no gene match. In germline, CDR1 is SGHVS, CDR2 FNYEAQ. This CDR3 region has 18 residues. Here the CDR3 DNA reads TGTGCCAGCAGCTTTCGGACTAGCGGGGGGGCGAACACCGGGGAGCTGTTTTTT. Translated, it gives CASSFRTSGGANTGELFF. Filled out from reference TRBV7-6 and TRBJ2-2, the complete variable domain reads GAGVSQSPRYKVTKRGQDVALRCDPISGHVSLYWYRQALGQGPEFLTYFNYEAQQDKSGLPNDRFSAERPEGSISTLTIQRTEQRDSAMYRCASSFRTSGGANTGELFFGEGSRLTVL.

This clone showed up just a few times. This chain links TRBV7-9 with TRBJ1-4, with TRBD1 matching over 9 bases. J was trimmed by 6 bases and V by 5 bases; bases with no gene match: 7. CDR1 is SEHNR and CDR2 is FQNEAQ in the germline V gene (reference sequence). This CDR3 comprises 15 residues. The CDR3 sequence: CASSGLGDRDEKLFF. CDR3 coding DNA: TGTGCCAGCAGCGGCCTTGGGGACAGGGATGAAAAACTGTTTTTT. Full variable domain (outside the CDR3, taken from reference TRBV7-9 and TRBJ1-4): DTGVSQNPRHKITKRGQNVTFRCDPISEHNRLYWYRQTLGQGPEFLTYFQNEAQLEKSRLLSDRFSAERPKGSFSTLEIQRTEQGDSAMYLCASSGLGDRDEKLFFGSGTQLSVL.

This clone came up once. The chain is built from TRBV5-1 and TRBJ2-3; D remains unclear. The CDR3 runs to 13 residues. The germline V gene encodes CDR1 SGHRS and CDR2 YFSETQ. Between the trimmed V and J ends, which lost 4 bases and 0 bases, there was a span of 6 bases. The CDR3 nucleotides read TGCGCCAGCAGCCCCTTGAGCACAGATACGCAGTATTTT. Amino acid sequence: CASSPLSTDTQYF.

This clone was detected a few times. This chain joins TRBV6-5 and TRBJ2-1; 10 nucleotides line up with TRBD1. V gave up 6 bases and J gave up 12 bases; unmatched junction bases: 8. CDR3 length equals 13 residues. The germline V gene has CDR1 MNHEY and CDR2 SVGAGI. In DNA form, the CDR3 reads TGTGCCAGCAGAAATCAGGACAGGGGGTCGCAGTTCTTC. The encoded protein is CASRNQDRGSQFF.

This chain uses TRBV10-1 with TRBJ2-7, with 7 bases aligning to TRBD2. Losses at the gene ends were 6 bases for V and 0 bases for J; bases not matched to a gene: 5. Germline-derived CDR1 and CDR2 are WNHNN and SYGVQD (reference sequence). The CDR3 covers 14 residues. This CDR3 reads CASSTGTNSYEQYF. The CDR3 DNA reads as TGCGCCAGCAGCACCGGGACTAACTCCTACGAGCAGTACTTC.

The gene calls are TRBV27 and TRBJ2-7; D possibly corresponds to TRBD1 (6 bases). Germline CDR1 MNHEY, CDR2 SMNVEV (reference sequence). The CDR3 runs to 13 residues. Trimming took off 5 bases at V and 5 bases at J, with 13 bases between the two ends. The CDR3 coding sequence is TGTGCCAGCAGTACAGGGCTAGCAAACGAGCAGTACTTC. Translated, it gives CASSTGLANEQYF.